This record covers a single TCR beta chain. The CDR3 loop spans 14 amino acids. Trimming took 7 bases from V and 7 from J, leaving 19 bases between them. The germline gives CDR1 MNHEY, CDR2 SVGAGI. This record comes from a study of blood T cell repertoires in COVID-19. Using immunoSEQ multiplex PCR, the repertoire was profiled, and TCRdb retains in-frame clones only, with some absent. Altogether under 200,000 clones are present, approximately 85% being singletons, with the ten largest covering approximately 9.8%. The sequence came from a woman at least 80 years old with acute or convalescent COVID-19. V gene TRBV6-5 combines with J gene TRBJ1-2, with D possibly matching TRBD1 (6 bases). Source material: peripheral blood. CDR3 loop: CASILSGGALGYTF. The CDR3 DNA sequence: TGTGCCAGCATCCTTTCCGGGGGGGCACTTGGCTACACCTTC.